Below are 25 T cell receptor beta chains sequenced from a single sample in a study of shared clonotypes between healthy human individuals. Here immunoSEQ multiplex PCR was the method, and the copy in TCRdb shows in-frame clones only, minus some. Here the sample spans roughly 600,000 clones, 95% to 98% being singletons. Positively selected for CCR7, the CD45RO-negative cells used as naive CD8 cells excluded terminally differentiated effector memory CD45RA+ cells. Input material: naive CD8+ T cells sorted from blood. These receptors all come from a man under 40 in good health.

V gene TRBV5-1 combines with J gene TRBJ1-1, with D possibly TRBD1 on 5 matching bases. V dropped 0 bases and J dropped 1 base, with 13 bases sitting between them. The germline V gene has CDR1 SGHRS and CDR2 YFSETQ. The CDR3 consists of 16 residues. CDR3: CASSLAGQSGNTEAFF. CDR3 DNA sequence: TGCGCCAGCAGCTTGGCGGGGCAGAGTGGGAACACTGAAGCTTTCTTT.

The rearrangement joins TRBV13 to TRBJ2-3, with D perhaps TRBD1 (5 bases). The germline gives CDR1 PRHDT, CDR2 FYEKMQ (reference sequence). This CDR3 contains 12 residues. V was cut by 8 bases and J by 2 bases, with 8 bases left in between. This chain's CDR3 is CASAGLTDTQYF. The CDR3 nucleotides read TGTGCCAGCGCAGGGCTCACAGATACGCAGTATTTT. Together with reference TRBV13 and TRBJ2-3, the CDR3 gives the full variable domain: AAGVIQSPRHLIKEKRETATLKCYPIPRHDTVYWYQQGPGQDPQFLISFYEKMQSDKGSIPDRFSAQQFSDYHSELNMSSLELGDSALYFCASAGLTDTQYFGPGTRLTVL.

The J gene is TRBJ2-5, the V gene TRBV29-1, with a possible D match to TRBD1 (5 bases). This CDR3 contains 15 residues. Germline lookup yields CDR1 SQVTM and CDR2 ANQGSEA. Trimming took 0 bases from V and 4 from J, leaving 15 bases between them. CDR3 region: CSVEDRTVQAETQYF. CDR3 nucleotide sequence: TGCAGCGTTGAAGATCGGACGGTACAGGCAGAGACCCAGTACTTC.

The gene calls are TRBV9 and TRBJ2-5; 10 nucleotides match TRBD2. The germline gives CDR1 SGDLS, CDR2 YYNGEE. This CDR3 region has 15 residues. V was pared by 0 bases and J by 1 base, with 0 bases of the junction left unmatched. Here the CDR3 reads CASSVGTSGQETQYF. The CDR3 nucleotides read TGTGCCAGCAGCGTAGGGACTAGCGGCCAAGAGACCCAGTACTTC.

V and J are TRBV7-9 and TRBJ1-2; D unclear. Germline V gives CDR1 SEHNR, CDR2 FQNEAQ (reference sequence). The V end was cut by 2 bases, the J end by 8 bases, with 18 bases between. This CDR3 spans 15 amino acids. This CDR3 reads CASSLTLRGSGGYTF. The CDR3 DNA reads as TGTGCCAGCAGCTTAACCTTACGAGGGTCGGGCGGCTACACCTTC.

The chain recombines TRBV5-1 with TRBJ1-1; TRBD1 might be the D (6 bases). Trimming stripped 4 bases from V and 2 bases from J, with 15 bases between. The CDR3 is 15 residues long. CDR1 and CDR2 (germline): SGHRS, YFSETQ. CDR3 in DNA: TGCGCCAGCAGCAGCGTGATAGGGGGTAACACTGAAGCTTTCTTT. It specifies CASSSVIGGNTEAFF.

The genes are TRBV7-6 and TRBJ2-1; D is unresolved. V lost 1 base and J lost 6, with 13 bases in between. The germline V gene has CDR1 SGHVS and CDR2 FNYEAQ. The CDR3 extends over 15 amino acids. CDR3 amino acids: CASSLDPSPRNEQFF. The CDR3 DNA reads TGTGCCAGCAGCTTAGATCCTAGTCCTCGCAATGAGCAGTTCTTC.

The sample holds one count of this clone. V usage is TRBV27 and J usage is TRBJ2-7; a possible D gene is TRBD1 (6 bases). The CDR3 length is 14 residues. Germline assignment: CDR1 MNHEY and CDR2 SMNVEV (reference sequence). V lost 2 bases to trimming and J lost 4 bases, with 12 bases between them. CDR3 in DNA: TGTGCCAGCAGTTTAATAGGGGGATTATACGAGCAGTACTTC. This gives the protein CASSLIGGLYEQYF.

The V call is TRBV27, the J call TRBJ2-6; the D is unclear. The V end lost 4 bases, the J end lost 3 bases, and 7 bases lay between the germline ends. Germline assignment: CDR1 MNHEY and CDR2 SMNVEV (reference sequence). This CDR3 contains 14 residues. The CDR3 sequence is CASSWVGGANVLTF. The CDR3 DNA follows: TGTGCCAGCAGTTGGGTAGGTGGGGCCAACGTCCTGACTTTC.

In this sample, this clone turned up once. J is TRBJ2-6 and V is TRBV1; the DNA was not used to check the table's D call, TRBD2. TRBV1 constitutes a pseudogene. The CDR3 runs 17 residues. CDR3: CTSSGACAQSRANVLTF. CDR3 bases: TGCACCAGCAGTGGAGCTTGTGCACAAAGTCGGGCCAACGTCCTGACTTTC.

The gene calls are TRBV9 and TRBJ2-7; no clear D. Germline V gene sequence: CDR1 SGDLS, CDR2 YYNGEE. The CDR3 extends over 15 amino acids. Between the trimmed V and J ends, which lost 0 bases and 1 base, there was a span of 11 bases. This chain's CDR3 is CASSVEGSHSYEQYF. The CDR3 nucleotides are TGTGCCAGCAGCGTAGAAGGTTCCCATTCCTACGAGCAGTACTTC.

As concerns this clone: The same CDR3 arises from other DNA sequences in this sample as well. V is TRBV4-1 and J is TRBJ1-5; possible D gene TRBD1, 6 bases. V was shortened by 0 bases and J by 7 bases, with 10 bases between the two germline ends. CDR3 size: 14 residues. In germline, CDR1 is MGHRA, CDR2 YSYEKL. CDR3 nucleotide sequence: TGCGCCAGCAGCCAAGACAGGGGAAACCAGCCCCAGCATTTT. Residues: CASSQDRGNQPQHF.

The chain combines TRBV9 with TRBJ2-4; 9 nucleotides align to TRBD2. The CDR3 is made up of 14 amino acids. The J segment lost 8 bases and the V segment lost 3 bases, leaving 6 bases of the junction unmatched. The germline CDR1 and CDR2 sequences are SGDLS and YYNGEE. CDR3 loop: CASSGGRESDIQYF. Written as DNA, the CDR3 is TGTGCCAGCAGCGGCGGGAGGGAGTCGGACATTCAGTACTTC. The variable domain in full, with the rest retrieved from reference TRBV9 and TRBJ2-4, is DSGVTQTPKHLITATGQRVTLRCSPRSGDLSVYWYQQSLDQGLQFLIQYYNGEERAKGNILERFSAQQFPDLHSELNLSSLELGDSALYFCASSGGRESDIQYFGAGTRLSVL.

The gene calls are TRBV7-6 and TRBJ2-1; possible D gene TRBD2, 5 bases. Germline V gene lookup returns CDR1 SGHVS and CDR2 FNYEAQ. The CDR3 loop spans 14 amino acids. V shed 4 bases and J shed 1 base, with 8 bases lying between them. DNA of the CDR3: TGTGCCAGCAGCTCCGGGGAGTCCTACAATGAGCAGTTCTTC. Translation: CASSSGESYNEQFF. The full variable domain, its missing parts supplied by reference TRBV7-6 and TRBJ2-1, is GAGVSQSPRYKVTKRGQDVALRCDPISGHVSLYWYRQALGQGPEFLTYFNYEAQQDKSGLPNDRFSAERPEGSISTLTIQRTEQRDSAMYRCASSSGESYNEQFFGPGTRLTVL.

Comment on this clone: The junction and the germline gene differ at one end; a read error may be behind it. This same CDR3 is encoded by further DNA sequences in the sample. This rearrangement joins TRBV10-3 to TRBJ2-2; D tentatively reads TRBD1 or TRBD2 (5 bases each). This CDR3 region has 12 residues. In germline, CDR1 is ENHRY, CDR2 SYGVKD. The CDR3: CAIRTDTGELFF. The CDR3 DNA reads as TGTGCCATCAGGACAGACACCGGGGAACTGTTTTTT.

The V gene is TRBV29-1, the J gene TRBJ2-1, with 9 bases that match TRBD1. V lost 1 base and J lost 3; bases outside the gene matches: 1. The length of the CDR3 is 14 residues. Looked up from germline, CDR1 is SQVTM and CDR2 is ANQGSEA. The CDR3 loop is CSVEVDRGYNEQFF. The CDR3 region has the DNA TGCAGCGTTGAAGTGGACAGGGGCTACAATGAGCAGTTCTTC.

This clone showed up just once. The J gene is TRBJ2-7, the V gene TRBV5-6; TRBD2 matches 10 bases. The CDR3 spans 15 residues. Germline CDR1 SGHDT, CDR2 YYEEEE. V dropped 3 bases and J dropped 5; count of bases not matched to a gene: 8. The DNA of the CDR3 is TGTGCCAGCAGCTCGGAGCGGGAGGGCCTCGACGAGCAGTACTTC. This codes for CASSSEREGLDEQYF.

This chain joins TRBV25-1 and TRBJ2-1; no reliable D call. Germline V CDR1 and CDR2: MGHDK, SYGVNS. With 5 bases removed from V and 8 bases from J, the gap between germline ends came to 16 bases. The length of the CDR3 is 14 residues. The CDR3 bases are TGTGCCAGCAGTTTCGTGGGTGTGGTCGATGAGCAGTTCTTC. Amino acids: CASSFVGVVDEQFF.

The chain recombines TRBV7-9 with TRBJ1-2; TRBD1 aligns across 9 bases. CDR1 and CDR2 (germline): SEHNR, FQNEAQ (reference sequence). V dropped 0 bases and J dropped 6; count of bases not matched to a gene: 11. The CDR3 totals 17 residues. The CDR3: CASSLATSGTGLDGYTF. In DNA form, the CDR3 reads TGTGCCAGCAGCTTAGCCACTTCCGGGACAGGGTTGGATGGCTACACCTTC. The entire variable domain, with the rest obtained from reference TRBV7-9 and TRBJ1-2, is as follows: DTGVSQNPRHKITKRGQNVTFRCDPISEHNRLYWYRQTLGQGPEFLTYFQNEAQLEKSRLLSDRFSAERPKGSFSTLEIQRTEQGDSAMYLCASSLATSGTGLDGYTFGSGTRLTVV.

With respect to this clone: Different DNA sequences within this sample yield the same CDR3. The chain uses TRBV25-1 and TRBJ2-7; the match to TRBD1 covers 8 bases. Germline CDR1 is MGHDK and CDR2 is SYGVNS. V shed 6 bases, J shed 0 bases, and the junction held 1 base outside the gene matches. The CDR3 consists of 13 residues. CDR3 residues: CASRQGGSYEQYF. The CDR3 bases are TGTGCCAGCAGACAGGGGGGCTCCTACGAGCAGTACTTC.

The gene calls are TRBV11-3 and TRBJ2-2; a weak D match, TRBD2 (6 bases). Germline values: CDR1 SGHNT, CDR2 YENEEA. The length of the CDR3 is 16 residues. Trimming cost V 4 bases and J 0 bases, with 12 bases left between them. The CDR3 bases are TGTGCCAGCAGCTCCACTAGCAGTCCGAACACCGGGGAGCTGTTTTTT. Translation: CASSSTSSPNTGELFF.

V is TRBV27 and J is TRBJ2-3; D not certain. This CDR3 region has 12 residues. The V gene lost 5 bases and the J gene lost 4 bases, with 7 bases spanning the gap. Germline CDR1 and CDR2: MNHEY and SMNVEV (reference sequence). CDR3 amino acids: CASSTKPDTQYF. Written as DNA, the CDR3 is TGTGCCAGCAGTACAAAACCAGATACGCAGTATTTT.

V and J are TRBV5-1 and TRBJ2-1; no definite D call. With 4 bases removed from V and 0 bases from J, the gap between germline ends came to 8 bases. CDR3 length: 14 amino acids. CDR1 SGHRS and CDR2 YFSETQ come from the germline V gene. The CDR3 DNA reads as TGCGCCAGCAGCGTATCGAACTCCTACAATGAGCAGTTCTTC. Translation: CASSVSNSYNEQFF.

Concerning this clone: This CDR3 is also generated by other DNA sequences in the sample. The rearrangement uses TRBV7-9 and TRBJ2-7, with D unresolved. The germline V gene encodes CDR1 SEHNR and CDR2 FQNEAQ (reference sequence). The CDR3 totals 13 residues. The V end lost 2 bases, the J end lost 7 bases, and 12 bases lay between the germline ends. The CDR3 reads CASSLLGGYEQYF. In nucleotides, the CDR3 is TGTGCCAGCAGCTTACTAGGTGGTTATGAGCAGTACTTC.

The chain has TRBV5-6 and TRBJ2-7; D is ambiguous. This CDR3 region has 14 residues. The V end lost 0 bases, the J end lost 2 bases, and 9 bases lay between the germline ends. Germline CDR1 SGHDT, CDR2 YYEEEE. CDR3 bases: TGTGCCAGCAGCTTGGACACTATACCCTACGAGCAGTACTTC. Protein sequence: CASSLDTIPYEQYF. Full variable domain (rest looked up from reference TRBV5-6 and TRBJ2-7): DAGVTQSPTHLIKTRGQQVTLRCSPKSGHDTVSWYQQALGQGPQFIFQYYEEEERQRGNFPDRFSGHQFPNYSSELNVNALLLGDSALYLCASSLDTIPYEQYFGPGTRLTVT.